This TCR beta chain was sequenced during a study of regulatory T cells. A word on this clone: Antigen specificity is unknown.

A couple of CD3G-deficient patients had more severe autoimmunity; all had some. Findings and limits, study-wide: In CD3G-deficient patients, conventional CD4+ T cells were enriched for hydrophobic CDR3 residues at positions 6 and 7. In patients, unique TRB V-J pairs were restricted and V/J usage skewed, especially in Tregs.

Primers: 52 TRBV forward and 13 TRBJ reverse. The table came from immunoSEQ multiplex PCR; TCRdb's copy has only in-frame clones and leaves some out. Of around 16,000 clones listed, approximately 82% are singletons. The receptor was derived from a person aged 30 to 39 with CD3G deficiency. The sample taken for sequencing was conventional CD4+ T cells sorted from blood.

The CDR3 loop is CASSPTGPNYGYTF. CDR3 sequence (DNA): TGTGCCAGCAGTCCGACAGGGCCGAACTATGGCTACACCTTC. The genes are TRBV6-1 and TRBJ1-2; 7 nucleotides line up with TRBD1. Germline assignment: CDR1 MNHNS and CDR2 SASEGT. With V trimmed by 5 bases and J by 2 bases, 5 bases remained unmatched. This CDR3 spans 14 amino acids.